This is a list of T cell receptor beta chains from one sample in a study of cytomegalovirus exposure and HLA in healthy donors. Method: immunoSEQ multiplex PCR; TCRdb's copy keeps in-frame clones and lacks some. The data show some 71,000 clones, with 70% seen just once and 8.5% to 10% held by the top ten. The sample taken for sequencing was PBMCs. The receptors were gathered from a woman aged 45-65 years in good health and CMV-seropositive. CDR3s include the opening cysteine and the closing phenylalanine or tryptophan. D genes are given only for firm matches. Clone size, where shown, is once, few, many, or a class for clones that have expanded.

TRBV10-2,NA,TRBD1,TRBJ2-7,TGCGCCAGCAGTGGTGACAGGGACCAGTCCTACGAGCAGTACTTC,CASSGDRDQSYEQYF
TRBV4-3,NA,NA,TRBJ2-3,TGCGCCAGCAGCCCCATAACAGGTTTCACAGATACGCAGTATTTT,CASSPITGFTDTQYF
TRBV7-3,NA,NA,TRBJ1-1,TGTGCCAGCAGCTTATCGGTGAACACTGAAGCTTTCTTT,CASSLSVNTEAFF
TRBV5-5,few,TRBD1,TRBJ2-1,TGTGCCAGCAGCTTGTCTGGGACAGGGGACAATGAGCAGTTCTTC,CASSLSGTGDNEQFF
TRBV27,NA,TRBD2,TRBJ2-7,TGTGCCGCATGTCTGAGAGCGGGAGCATGCCACGAGCAGTACTTC,CAACLRAGACHEQYF
TRBV19,NA,NA,TRBJ2-6,TGTGCCAGTAGGCGGGGGACAGGCATTAACTCTGGGGCCAACGTCCTGACTTTC,CASRRGTGINSGANVLTF
TRBV10-3,NA,TRBD1,TRBJ1-6,TGTGCCATCAGTGAGTCGAGTACAGGGGCTTCACCCCTCCACTTT,CAISESSTGASPLHF
TRBV7-8,NA,NA,TRBJ1-5,TGTGCCAGCAGCTCCGGAATCGGGCAGCCCCAGCATTTT,CASSSGIGQPQHF
TRBV27,NA,TRBD1,TRBJ1-6,TGTGCCAGCAGTCCGCCGACAGGGGTGAGTTCACCCCTCCACTTT,CASSPPTGVSSPLHF
TRBV4-3,NA,TRBD1,TRBJ2-7,TGCGCCAGCAGCCTTGGACAGGGGACCTACGAGCAGTACTTC,CASSLGQGTYEQYF
TRBV6-6,NA,NA,TRBJ1-1,TGTGCCAGCAGTTACTCGAACAGCCTGAACACTGAAGCTTTCTTT,CASSYSNSLNTEAFF
TRBV18,NA,TRBD1,TRBJ1-1,TGTGCCAGCTCGCCTGACAGGGGGCGCGACACTGAAGCTTTCTTT,CASSPDRGRDTEAFF
TRBV4-1,NA,TRBD1,TRBJ1-2,TGCGCCAGCAGCCCGCCCGCGGGACAGGGTAACTATGGCTACACCTTC,CASSPPAGQGNYGYTF
TRBV10-3,NA,TRBD1,TRBJ1-5,TGTGCCATCAGTCCGGGACAGGGGAGCAATCAGCCCCAGCATTTT,CAISPGQGSNQPQHF
TRBV14,few,TRBD1,TRBJ2-7,TGTGCCAGCAGCCAAACGTATACAGGGGGCAAATCCTACGAGCAGTACTTC,CASSQTYTGGKSYEQYF
TRBV11-2,NA,NA,TRBJ2-5,TGTGCCAGCAGCTTAGTTCGGATAAGGGGGCAAGAGACCCAGTACTTC,CASSLVRIRGQETQYF
TRBV27,NA,NA,TRBJ1-5,TGTGCCAGCAGTTTATCGGGCGGGGAAACTCAGCCCCAGCATTTT,CASSLSGGETQPQHF
TRBV5-4,few,TRBD1,TRBJ1-2,TGTGCCAGCAGCTTGGTTTTACAGGGGGCTGGTGGCTACACCTTC,CASSLVLQGAGGYTF
TRBV12-5,NA,NA,TRBJ1-1,TGTGCTAGTGGACTGGGGGGGTACACTGAAGCTTTCTTT,CASGLGGYTEAFF
TRBV6-5,NA,NA,TRBJ2-1,TGTGCCAGCAGCCGAGTTGTCCTGGATGAGCAGTTCTTC,CASSRVVLDEQFF